This section outlines one T cell receptor beta chain sequence together with its context. What it recognizes is unknown. Sample donors were healthy Caucasian individuals that came from Russia, aged roughly 6 to 90. Then a second PCR, running about 6 to 12 cycles, was carried out with a sample-barcoded 5' primer and a J-beta primer mix. TCRdb re-analysed the 5' RACE reads in MiXCR, keeping a single row per CDR3 protein. The data contain 1,500,000 or so distinct CDR3 sequences, approximately 63% of them singletons. Between the trimmed V and J ends, which lost 4 bases and 5 bases, there was a span of 14 bases. The CDR3 totals 14 residues. In germline, CDR1 is LGHDT, CDR2 YNNKEL (reference sequence). This specimen belongs to a study of blood T cells in healthy people across ages. Study-wide results and limits: Aged donors had fewer naive CD4+ cells and lower diversity than long-lived donors. Age showed a roughly linear inverse relationship with TCR beta diversity per million T cells.

The chain carries TRBV3-1 and TRBJ1-1; D ambiguous. The source is a man aged 18 to 30 in good health. Specimen: blood. DNA of the CDR3: TGTGCCAGCAGCCGTACGGCTGCGAGGACTGAAGCTTTCTTT. Translated: CASSRTAARTEAFF.